Listed below are T cell receptor beta chains from one sample, sequenced in a study of glioma-infiltrating T cells. Via MiXCR, TCRdb re-called the multiplex PCR reads, giving one row per CDR3 protein. The profile shows under 150,000 distinct CDR3 sequences, about 22% of them singletons. The sequenced sample consisted of glioma tissue, nonneoplastic brain tissue, or PBMCs (not recorded which). All receptors derive from a human donor with low-grade glioma or glioblastoma, undergoing nonglioma brain surgery, or in good health (not recorded which). Each CDR3 is given with its conserved first and last residue. D genes are given only for firm matches. The size of a clone is reported for some rows only, either as once, few or many, or as a class for expanded clones.

TRBV12-3/TRBV12-4	NA	TRBJ2-2	NA	TGTGCCAGCAGTTTTCGCCAGGGGAGCACCGGGGAGCTGTTTTTT	CASSFRQGSTGELFF
TRBV7-9	NA	TRBJ1-2	NA	TGTGCCAGCAGCCCCTCGGGCCTTGGGGGCTACACCTTC	CASSPSGLGGYTF
TRBV6-1	TRBD1	TRBJ2-3	many	TGTGCCAGTAATACAGGGGGCAGAGATACGCAGTATTTT	CASNTGGRDTQYF
TRBV29-1	NA	TRBJ2-3	NA	TGCAGCGTTGAGGTTCATACAGATACGCAGTATTTT	CSVEVHTDTQYF
TRBV7-2	NA	TRBJ2-1	few	TGTGCCAGCAGCCCAGTTCGAGGGTGGGAGCAGTTCTTC	CASSPVRGWEQFF
TRBV7-8	NA	TRBJ1-1	few	TGTGCCAGCAGCTTAGTTCCCAACAGGGATGACACTGAAGCTTTCTTT	CASSLVPNRDDTEAFF
TRBV7-9	TRBD2	TRBJ2-5	few	TGTGCCAGCCACGGACTAGCGGGGCCGGGGGCCCAGTACTTC	CASHGLAGPGAQYF
TRBV20-1	NA	TRBJ1-1	many	TGCAGTGCTCGCTCGACAGTGAACACTGAAGCTTTCTTT	CSARSTVNTEAFF
TRBV7-2	TRBD1	TRBJ2-2	NA	TGTGCCAGCAGCCACAGGGGGAACACCGGGGAGCTGTTTTTT	CASSHRGNTGELFF
TRBV7-9	TRBD1	TRBJ1-1	NA	TGTGCCAGCAGCCCAGGGGGATTAGCTTTCTTT	CASSPGGLAFF
TRBV3-1	NA	TRBJ1-1	few	TGTGCCAGCACCCGGAGGGGGGGTACTGAAGCTTTCTTT	CASTRRGGTEAFF
TRBV5-1	NA	TRBJ1-2	once	TGCGCCAGCAGCTTGGCCTCGACCGGCTATGGCTACACCTTC	CASSLASTGYGYTF
TRBV7-2	NA	TRBJ1-5	many	TGTGCCAGCAGCTTAAATTCTCCAGGGAATCAGCCCCAGCATTTT	CASSLNSPGNQPQHF
TRBV19	TRBD1	TRBJ2-1	NA	TGTGCCAGTAGACTAGGACAGGGGATCTACAATGAGCAGTTCTTC	CASRLGQGIYNEQFF
TRBV19	NA	TRBJ1-2	NA	TGTGCCAGTAGTATACCCGGCAGGTCGAATGGCTACACCTTC	CASSIPGRSNGYTF
TRBV25-1	NA	TRBJ2-3	many	TGTGCCAGCAGTGAATTGGACATCAGAGATACGCAGTATTTT	CASSELDIRDTQYF
TRBV4-1	TRBD2	TRBJ2-3	NA	TGCGCCAGCAGCCAGCGTACTAGCGGGGGGGCCGGGGATACGCAGTATTTT	CASSQRTSGGAGDTQYF
TRBV4-1	TRBD1	TRBJ2-1	NA	TGCGCCAGCAGCCATTCGATGACAGGGTATGGTGAGCAGTTCTTC	CASSHSMTGYGEQFF
TRBV12-3/TRBV12-4	TRBD2	TRBJ2-5	many	TGTGCCAGCAGTTCCCCGGGGGGACTAGCGGAACAAGAGACCCAGTACTTC	CASSSPGGLAEQETQYF
TRBV20-1	TRBD2	TRBJ2-3	NA	TGCAGTGCTAGAAAAAGCGGGGGGCCAATAAATACGCAGTATTTT	CSARKSGGPINTQYF
TRBV6-6	NA	TRBJ2-2	NA	TGTGCCAGCAGTGTAGTCTCAGGCCGGACGAACAACGGGGAGCTGTTTTTT	CASSVVSGRTNNGELFF
TRBV4-2	NA	TRBJ2-1	few	TGTGCCAGCAGCCAAGGCCGGGAAGGGGAGCAGTTCTTC	CASSQGREGEQFF
TRBV4-1	NA	TRBJ1-1	NA	TGCGCCAGCAGCCAGGGGGCGAGAGCTTTCTTT	CASSQGARAFF
TRBV24-1	NA	TRBJ1-5	once	TGTACCACCAGTGATTTGTCGACGGGCCAGCCCCAGCATTTT	CTTSDLSTGQPQHF
TRBV6-6	NA	TRBJ2-1	many	TGTGCCAGCAGTTACTCTCCCTACAATGAGCAGTTCTTC	CASSYSPYNEQFF
TRBV20-1	NA	TRBJ2-3	many	TGCAGTGCTGCCATCGGGACGGATACGCAGTATTTT	CSAAIGTDTQYF
TRBV11-2	NA	TRBJ2-6	few	TGTGCCAGCAGCTTGGTACAGGGCTTCAACAACGTCCTGACTTTC	CASSLVQGFNNVLTF
TRBV20-1	NA	TRBJ1-5	many	TGCAGTGCTAGTCGCGGGTCTGGCCAGCCCCAGCATTTT	CSASRGSGQPQHF
TRBV9	TRBD1	TRBJ2-1	few	TGTGCCAGCAGCGTACTCGGACAGGGCTCCTACAATGAGCAGTTCTTC	CASSVLGQGSYNEQFF
TRBV4-1	TRBD2	TRBJ2-5	NA	TGCGCCAGCAGCCAAACGGGACTAGCGGGGACCCAGTACTTC	CASSQTGLAGTQYF
TRBV6-1	NA	TRBJ2-5	many	TGTGCCAGCACCCCGGGACATAAAGAGACCCAGTACTTC	CASTPGHKETQYF
TRBV6-1	TRBD2	TRBJ2-1	many	TGTGCCAGCCGCCGGACTAGTTGGGATGAGCAGTTCTTC	CASRRTSWDEQFF
TRBV6-4	NA	TRBJ1-2	NA	TGTGCCAGCAGTGACTCGGGCAGAGCTAACTATGGCTACACCTTC	CASSDSGRANYGYTF
TRBV20-1	TRBD2	TRBJ2-1	few	TGCAGTGCTAGCGGGGGGGCCGAATCCTACAATGAGCAGTTCTTC	CSASGGAESYNEQFF
TRBV28	NA	TRBJ2-3	NA	TGTGCCAGCAGGGTTCAAGGGTCCAGTACGCAGTATTTT	CASRVQGSSTQYF
TRBV6-1	NA	TRBJ2-1	many	TGTGCCAGCAGTTATTTCTCGACCCTGAATGAGCAGTTCTTC	CASSYFSTLNEQFF
TRBV2	TRBD1	TRBJ1-1	NA	TGTGCCAGCAGTGAAGAGGGGGCCTTTAACACTGAAGCTTTCTTT	CASSEEGAFNTEAFF
TRBV5-5	NA	TRBJ2-5	NA	TGTGCCAGCAGCCCGGACCAGCCAGGGACCCAGTACTTC	CASSPDQPGTQYF
TRBV6-1	NA	TRBJ2-5	many	TGTGCCAGCAGTGATCCGGGGGAGACCCAGTACTTC	CASSDPGETQYF
TRBV30	TRBD1	TRBJ1-5	NA	TGTGCCTGGGGGACAGGGAGCAATCAGCCCCAGCATTTT	CAWGTGSNQPQHF
TRBV18	NA	TRBJ2-3	NA	TGTGCCAGCTCGCAAAGCCTAAGTCCAGATACGCAGTATTTT	CASSQSLSPDTQYF
TRBV2	TRBD1	TRBJ2-5	NA	TGTGCCAGCGACAGGGGATCTTTAGAGACCCAGTACTTC	CASDRGSLETQYF
TRBV5-1	NA	TRBJ2-3	few	TGCGCCAGCAGCTTGGAAAGGTGGGGAGATACGCAGTATTTT	CASSLERWGDTQYF
TRBV24-1	NA	TRBJ2-1	few	TGTGCCACCAGTGCTCATCAGAGCTCCTACAATGAGCAGTTCTTC	CATSAHQSSYNEQFF
TRBV20-1	NA	TRBJ2-3	many	TGCAGTGCTAGGCACGGTACGCAGTATTTT	CSARHGTQYF
TRBV7-2	TRBD2	TRBJ2-3	few	TGTGCCAGCAGAACGCGGGGAACTAGCGGGGAGTACACAGATACGCAGTATTTT	CASRTRGTSGEYTDTQYF
TRBV7-3	TRBD1	TRBJ2-3	few	TGTGCCAGCAGCTTAACGACGGGACAGGGGTACACAGATACGCAGTATTTT	CASSLTTGQGYTDTQYF
TRBV3-1	NA	TRBJ1-6	NA	TGTGCCAGCAGCCAACTGGACGGGAGGAATTCACCCCTCCACTTT	CASSQLDGRNSPLHF
TRBV12-5	NA	TRBJ2-1	NA	TGTGCTAGTAGTCGTGGGAAGGATGAGCAGTTCTTC	CASSRGKDEQFF
TRBV7-3	TRBD1	TRBJ1-1	NA	TGTTCCAGCAGCTGGACAGGGTCAACTGAAGCTTTCTTT	CSSSWTGSTEAFF
TRBV27	TRBD1	TRBJ1-6	NA	TGTGCCAGCAGTCCCTGGGACAGCCGGAATTCACCCCTCCACTTT	CASSPWDSRNSPLHF
TRBV5-1	NA	TRBJ1-2	NA	TGCGCCAGCAGCTTGGACCGGGAGCTTGGTGGCTACACCTTC	CASSLDRELGGYTF
TRBV12-3/TRBV12-4	NA	TRBJ2-1	NA	TGTGCCAGCAGGGAGACCGGGCTACCTCACAATGAGCAGTTCTTC	CASRETGLPHNEQFF
TRBV6-1	TRBD2	TRBJ2-5	many	TGTGCCAGCAGAACACCGGGACTAGCGGGGGGGCGTGAGACCCAGTACTTC	CASRTPGLAGGRETQYF
TRBV7-9	NA	TRBJ2-3	many	TGTGCCAGTCACAGGGACGATACGCAGTATTTT	CASHRDDTQYF
TRBV28	TRBD1	TRBJ2-3	NA	TGTGCCAGCAGCACCCCCGCCTATCCGACAGGGCCTGGCACAGATACGCAGTATTTT	CASSTPAYPTGPGTDTQYF
TRBV12-3/TRBV12-4	TRBD1	TRBJ2-5	few	TGTGCCAGCAGCTGGGGACAGCAAGAGACCCAGTACTTC	CASSWGQQETQYF
TRBV7-9	NA	TRBJ1-5	few	TGTGCCAGCAGCTCACGTAGTCCAGGCATCCGGGGAGAACAGCCCCAGCATTTT	CASSSRSPGIRGEQPQHF
TRBV6-1	TRBD1	TRBJ2-1	many	TGTGCCAGCAGTCCCGGGACAGCAAGAGGCAATGAGCAGTTCTTC	CASSPGTARGNEQFF